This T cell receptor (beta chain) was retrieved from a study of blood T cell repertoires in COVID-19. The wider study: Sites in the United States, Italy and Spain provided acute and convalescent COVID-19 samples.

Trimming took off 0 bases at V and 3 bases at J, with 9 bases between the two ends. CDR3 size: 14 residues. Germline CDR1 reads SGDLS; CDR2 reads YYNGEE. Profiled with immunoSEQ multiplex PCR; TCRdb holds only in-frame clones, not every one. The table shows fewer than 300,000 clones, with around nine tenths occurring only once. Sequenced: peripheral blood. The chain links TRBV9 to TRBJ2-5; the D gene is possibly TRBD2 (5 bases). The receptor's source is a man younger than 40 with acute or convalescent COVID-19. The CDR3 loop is CASSVGRREETQYF. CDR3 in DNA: TGTGCCAGCAGCGTAGGGAGGCGGGAAGAGACCCAGTACTTC. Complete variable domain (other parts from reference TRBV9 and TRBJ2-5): DSGVTQTPKHLITATGQRVTLRCSPRSGDLSVYWYQQSLDQGLQFLIQYYNGEERAKGNILERFSAQQFPDLHSELNLSSLELGDSALYFCASSVGRREETQYFGPGTRLLVL.